Reported below is one TCR beta chain. This clone was seen a handful of times. Its cognate antigen has yet to be identified. It has no much larger one-base neighbor in the sample; base qualities were not kept. The data derive from a study of beta chain features in type 1 diabetes (dated by TCRdb to the late 2010s). About the study as a whole: Mean age, gender distribution, total cell number and subset yield did not differ between patients and healthy donors. A total of 107,917,701 sorted cells were examined across all samples, and RNA yield correlated strongly with the number of cells per subset. In the study, TCRB repertoires of sorted circulating CD4+ T cell subsets from recently diagnosed type 1 diabetes patients were compared with those of matched healthy donors. Regulatory and stem cell-like memory subsets were isolated from only 8 patients and roughly eight healthy donors, whereas naive and central memory subsets came from all 30 or so donors. Broad study findings and their caveats: Because the HLA sub-analyses included only small numbers of individuals, any influence of HLA type on TCRB rearrangement was left unresolved. Naive, central memory and regulatory TCRB repertoires appeared to be more alike among patients than among healthy donors. PCR might favor shorter templates, but patient and control samples were amplified and corrected together, so any skew would affect both groups equally. A moderate but significant shortening of TCRB CDR3 length was observed in type 1 diabetes patients in all four CD4+ subsets. Because cDNA rather than genomic DNA was sequenced, highly expressing activated cells could have been over-represented, although no difference in activation and CD3 levels was found between groups. At VDJ recombination sites, type 1 diabetes patients had fewer insertions and more deleted nucleotides, which implies abnormalities in thymic rearrangement.

From each donor, a single peripheral blood sample of about 100 mL on average was drawn into heparinised tubes. A BD FACSAria II was used to sort naive, central memory, regulatory and stem cell-like memory CD4+ T cells with a panel that included CD45RO, CCR7, CD25, CD127, CD95 and CD27. All sorted populations exceeded 95% purity. Right away, PBMCs were isolated by Lymphoprep density gradient centrifugation and were stained directly, with no culture step. To minimize batch effects, samples were stained and sorted in pairs, one healthy donor with one patient per experiment. The entire amount of isolated RNA was reverse transcribed using the High Capacity cDNA Reverse Transcription Kit, so the sequenced TCRB transcripts were expressed ones. Naive, central memory and regulatory T cell samples underwent deep immunoSEQ sequencing, averaging roughly 3.5 million total reads per sample. After sorted cells were lysed in RLT buffer, RNA was extracted with DNase-treated RNeasy Micro or Mini kits, with the choice depending on cell number. To prevent cross-contamination, every cell subset was processed on its own, while patient and healthy donor samples were processed together. TCRB sequences were amplified from cDNA with the immunoSEQ multiplex PCR, producing 87-bp fragments spanning the CDR3 region. Sequencing of the amplicons was done on the Illumina HiSeq platform. In the paper's pipeline: PCR bias was computationally corrected using synthetic template baselines, reads within Hamming distance 2 were collapsed, and singletons that could not be merged were discarded. Reads were aligned to IMGT to assign V, D and J genes, CDR3 length, and insertions or deletions at six rearrangement sites. Within each subset, clonotype counts were normalized to sorted cell number, after which true diversity and Gini coefficients were computed with the tcR R package. The overlap coefficient, calculated on TCRB nucleotide sequences, was used to measure repertoire sharing. Out-of-frame TCRB sequences from naive cells were analyzed to stand in for the pre-selection repertoire. The immuneACCESS repertoire file appears here via TCRdb, limited to in-frame rearrangements. These files lack a portion of the clones; in checked studies, under half of the deficit traces to unresolved V genes, and the cause of the others is not known. V, J and clone size are taken as reported in that table, and D and trimming were inferred from the DNA itself. The sample has under 400,000 clones on record, 10% to 15% of them singletons. The ten largest clones take up 0.0095% to 0.012% of the sample.

The specimen sequenced was naive CD4+ T cells from blood. The cell subset or site label corresponds to: true naive CD4+ T cells. This receptor was obtained from a woman younger than 35 with type 1 diabetes.

CDR3 sequence: CASSLQGNTEAFF. The DNA is TGCGCCAGCAGTCTACAGGGGAACACTGAAGCTTTCTTT. This sequence uses TRBV4-3 and TRBJ1-1, and TRBD1 may be the D gene, going by 6 matching bases. Looking up the germline V gene yields CDR1 LGHNA and CDR2 YSLEER. Trimming costs V 6 bases and J 1 base, and their ends lie 9 bases apart. Spanning cysteine to phenylalanine, the CDR3 consists of 13 amino acids. Only the CDR3 DNA stays, 39 bases, in frame from base 1.